The next 15 T cell receptor beta chains were all read from a single sample in a study of T cells after yellow fever vaccination. TCRdb used MiXCR to reprocess the 5' RACE reads, holding one entry per CDR3 protein. This table holds under 30,000 distinct CDR3 sequences, 5% to 6% found once. This specimen was CD8+ T cells sorted from PBMCs, taken 10 days after the yellow fever booster vaccination. Every receptor here comes from a man aged 25-45 years who received the YFV17D yellow fever vaccine.

This clonotype has a count of ten or more. This sequence joins TRBV27 and TRBJ1-5; TRBD1 matches 9 bases. Germline-derived CDR1 and CDR2 are MNHEY and SMNVEV (reference sequence). After removal of 5 bases from V and 3 bases from J, the junction contained 2 bases not matched to a gene. This CDR3 comprises 14 residues. CDR3 nucleotides: TGTGCCAGCAGTCTACAGGGGGCCAATCAGCCCCAGCATTTT. Encoded protein: CASSLQGANQPQHF.

There are many counts of this clonotype. The CDR3 protein is CASSLVGSLWTDTQYF. The CDR3 coding sequence is TGTGCCAGCAGTTTGGTCGGGAGTTTGTGGACAGATACGCAGTATTTT. The chain joins TRBV27 to TRBJ2-3, with D possibly being TRBD2 (6 bases). The CDR3 runs to 16 residues. Germline CDR1 is MNHEY and CDR2 is SMNVEV (reference sequence). Deletions cut 3 bases from V and 3 bases from J, with 16 bases between.

Regarding this clonotype: A junction boundary mismatches the germline segment, possibly from a read error. This chain links TRBV9 with TRBJ2-7; TRBD1 matches 7 bases. Per the germline V gene, CDR1 is SGDLS and CDR2 is YYNGEE. This CDR3 contains 14 residues. The CDR3 spells CASSVGDSSYEHYF. The CDR3 region has the DNA TGTGCCAGCAGCGTAGGGGACAGCTCGTACGAGCACTACTTC.

This clonotype came up many times. This sequence joins TRBV20-1 and TRBJ2-7; 9 bases agree with TRBD2. This CDR3 is built from 14 residues. Looked up from germline, CDR1 is DFQATT and CDR2 is SNEGSKA (reference sequence). The trim removed 7 bases at V and 6 bases at J, leaving 13 bases unmatched. The CDR3 region is CSVRGEAGGPEQYF. The CDR3 DNA reads TGCAGTGTCAGAGGGGAGGCGGGAGGGCCCGAGCAGTACTTC.

The sample holds many counts of this clonotype. J is TRBJ2-7 and V is TRBV5-1; TRBD1 is a possible D gene (5 bases). With 4 bases removed from V and 2 bases from J, the gap between germline ends came to 13 bases. Germline CDR1 SGHRS, CDR2 YFSETQ. The CDR3 is made up of 14 amino acids. CDR3 sequence reads: CASSLPGRAYEQYF. CDR3 nucleotides: TGCGCCAGCAGCCTACCAGGGCGCGCCTACGAGCAGTACTTC.

This clonotype was seen at least ten times. This chain links TRBV28 with TRBJ2-3, with TRBD2 matching 13 bases. The CDR3 extends over 16 amino acids. V lost 6 bases to trimming and J lost 5 bases; unmatched junction nucleotides: 8. The germline CDR1 and CDR2 sequences are MDHEN and SYDVKM. In nucleotides, the CDR3 is TGTGCCAGCAGGTCAACTAGCGGGAGGGCCGGAGATACGCAGTATTTT. Protein product: CASRSTSGRAGDTQYF.

In its sample, this clonotype was seen many times. The genes are TRBV6-5 and TRBJ1-1, with D possibly matching TRBD1 (5 bases). Germline CDR1 MNHEY, CDR2 SVGAGI. Trimming stripped 10 bases from V and 4 bases from J, with 13 bases between. The CDR3 length is 12 residues. The CDR3 reads CATCAGGTEAFF. CDR3 bases: TGTGCCACCTGCGCGGGGGGCACTGAAGCTTTCTTT.

This clonotype was observed many times. The rearrangement uses TRBV5-4 and TRBJ2-7, with D maybe TRBD2 (6 bases). Between the trimmed V and J ends, which lost 0 bases and 6 bases, there was a span of 7 bases. The length of the CDR3 is 12 residues. Per the germline V gene, CDR1 is SGHNT and CDR2 is YYREEE (reference sequence). For the CDR3, the DNA is TGTGCCAGCAGCTTGGGGGGAGGCGAGCAGTACTTC. Amino acid sequence: CASSLGGGEQYF.

This clonotype has at least ten counts. The chain joins TRBV9 to TRBJ1-2, with a weak D call TRBD1 (5 bases). CDR1 is SGDLS and CDR2 is YYNGEE in the germline V gene. V was shortened by 0 bases and J by 5 bases, with 14 bases between the two germline ends. There are 15 residues in the CDR3. This chain's CDR3 is CASSVAGGASYGYTF. The CDR3 region has the DNA TGTGCCAGCAGCGTAGCCGGAGGGGCTTCTTATGGCTACACCTTC.

This clonotype appeared many times. The gene calls are TRBV4-2 and TRBJ2-1; 11 nucleotides agree with TRBD2. V was clipped by 2 bases and J by 6 bases; unmatched bases: 6. This CDR3 contains 16 residues. Germline V gene data show CDR1 as LGHNA and CDR2 as YNFKEQ. The CDR3 DNA reads as TGTGCCAGCAGCCAACTTCTAGCGGGAGGAGGCAATGAGCAGTTCTTC. Translating gives CASSQLLAGGGNEQFF.

This clonotype has a count of ten or more. The chain combines TRBV6-2 or TRBV6-3 with TRBJ2-5, with TRBD2 matching over 11 bases. The CDR3 extends over 16 amino acids. Germline lookup yields CDR1 MNHEY and CDR2 SVGEGT. V gave up 1 base and J gave up 2 bases; unmatched junction bases: 3. The CDR3 is CASSYLAGGTQETQYF. CDR3 bases: TGTGCCAGCAGTTACTTAGCGGGAGGGACTCAAGAGACCCAGTACTTC.

Comment on this clonotype: This clone may be a read error of a much larger clone one base away. V gene TRBV5-1 combines with J gene TRBJ2-7; 8 nucleotides align to TRBD1. Germline assignment: CDR1 SGHRS and CDR2 YFSETQ. This CDR3 has 13 amino acids. V dropped 4 bases and J dropped 3; count of bases not matched to a gene: 3. CDR3 DNA: TGCGCCAGCAGCCACAGGGGGAGCTACGAGCAGTACTTC. It encodes CASSHRGSYEQYF.

This clonotype was counted ten times or more. The DNA of the CDR3 is TGTGCCAGCAGTTACTTTCCCGTGACTAGCGGGAGTCACGAGCAGTACTTC. Its protein is CASSYFPVTSGSHEQYF. V and J are TRBV6-5 and TRBJ2-7; 12 bases map to TRBD2. Per germline, CDR1 MNHEY and CDR2 SVGAGI. This CDR3 region has 17 residues. V shed 1 base and J 5 bases; nucleotides not matched to a gene: 9.

The table lists this clonotype with many counts. V usage is TRBV7-3 and J usage is TRBJ2-7; D is unclear. CDR1 is SGHTA and CDR2 is FQGTGA in the germline V gene. V was pared by 2 bases and J by 3 bases, with 8 bases between. The CDR3 spans 13 residues. The CDR3 is CASSLSTSYEQYF. The CDR3 nucleotides read TGTGCCAGCAGCTTATCGACGAGCTACGAGCAGTACTTC.

The table lists this clonotype with many counts. In nucleotides, the CDR3 is TGCGCCAGCAGCACTACAGGGGGCTCCTACAATGAGCAGTTCTTC. Translating it yields CASSTTGGSYNEQFF. V gene TRBV5-1 combines with J gene TRBJ2-1; 8 bases are shared with TRBD1. Germline-derived CDR1 and CDR2 are SGHRS and YFSETQ. The length of the CDR3 is 15 residues. Unmatched junction bases numbered 3, after V lost 4 bases and J lost 0 bases. Full variable domain (outside the CDR3, taken from reference TRBV5-1 and TRBJ2-1): KAGVTQTPRYLIKTRGQQVTLSCSPISGHRSVSWYQQTPGQGLQFLFEYFSETQRNKGNFPGRFSGRQFSNSRSEMNVSTLELGDSALYLCASSTTGGSYNEQFFGPGTRLTVL.